The 23 T cell receptor beta chains below were found in one sample sequenced in a study of cytomegalovirus exposure and HLA in healthy donors. Primers: 60 Vbeta forward and 13 Jbeta reverse. Repertoires were generated with immunoSEQ multiplex PCR, while TCRdb's copy carries only in-frame clones and drops some. The sample gives around 100,000 clones, 55% to 75% of which show up once; roughly 10% is in the top ten. Sequencing was done on a sample of PBMCs. These TCRs come from a young man in good health and CMV-seropositive.

J is TRBJ2-1 and V is TRBV19; the match to TRBD1 covers 7 bases. The CDR3 consists of 17 residues. The ends lost 4 bases at V and 0 bases at J; junction bases unmatched: 9. Germline V gene sequence: CDR1 LNHDA, CDR2 SQIVND (reference sequence). The CDR3 is CASSTPAGTASYNEQFF. In DNA form, the CDR3 reads TGTGCCAGTAGTACGCCCGCCGGGACAGCCTCCTACAATGAGCAGTTCTTC.

The chain employs TRBV27 and TRBJ1-4; D possibly corresponds to TRBD1 (6 bases). Germline V gene sequence: CDR1 MNHEY, CDR2 SMNVEV (reference sequence). V was shortened by 6 bases and J by 3 bases, with 14 bases between the two germline ends. The CDR3 is made up of 15 amino acids. The CDR3 DNA reads as TGTGCCAGCAGATTTGCGGGGGCGGCTAATGAAAAACTGTTTTTT. It codes for CASRFAGAANEKLFF.

V and J are TRBV7-2 and TRBJ1-2; 7 bases agree with TRBD1. The trim removed 1 base at V and 6 bases at J, leaving 8 bases unmatched. Germline V CDR1 and CDR2: SGHTA, FQGNSA. The CDR3 runs to 15 residues. CDR3 coding DNA: TGTGCCAGCAGCTTAGGGGGACAGAGGGTTGATGGCTACACCTTC. This sequence encodes CASSLGGQRVDGYTF.

In this sample, this clone turned up a few times. The V and J genes are TRBV7-8 and TRBJ1-6, with a weak D call TRBD1 (5 bases). The CDR3 is made up of 14 amino acids. V shed 11 bases and J shed 8 bases, with 19 bases lying between them. The V gene's germline CDR1 is SGHVS and CDR2 FQNEAQ. CDR3 residues: CASRTQVQDSPLHF. DNA for the CDR3: TGTGCCTCCAGGACACAGGTTCAGGATTCACCCCTCCACTTT.

This clone was observed a single time. The rearrangement joins TRBV7-6 to TRBJ1-5; TRBD1 matches 8 bases. Germline assignment: CDR1 SGHVS and CDR2 FNYEAQ. Losses at the gene ends were 5 bases for V and 6 bases for J; bases not matched to a gene: 9. The CDR3 covers 15 residues. The CDR3 loop is CASSHLTGEPQPQHF. The CDR3 DNA reads TGTGCCAGCAGCCATCTGACAGGGGAGCCTCAGCCCCAGCATTTT.

V and J are TRBV18 and TRBJ2-7; tentative D call: TRBD1 (5 bases). The ends were cut back, 0 bases at V and 2 bases at J, with 8 bases in the middle. There are 14 residues in the CDR3. Germline V gene lookup returns CDR1 KGHSH and CDR2 LQKENI. CDR3 in amino acids: CASSPPTETYEQYF. In nucleotides, the CDR3 is TGTGCCAGCTCACCACCGACAGAGACCTACGAGCAGTACTTC.

This clone was counted a few times. This chain links TRBV5-4 with TRBJ1-1; TRBD1 matches at 7 bases. Germline V gives CDR1 SGHNT, CDR2 YYREEE (reference sequence). Losses at the gene ends were 4 bases for V and 1 base for J; bases not matched to a gene: 4. The CDR3 runs to 14 residues. CDR3 nucleotide sequence: TGTGCCAGCAGCGATCAGGGGGGGAACACTGAAGCTTTCTTT. This translates into CASSDQGGNTEAFF.

The gene calls are TRBV30 and TRBJ1-5; D is uncertain. In germline, CDR1 is GTSNPN, CDR2 SVGIG (reference sequence). CDR3 size: 12 residues. V lost 3 bases and J 7 bases, leaving 10 bases between the germline ends. The CDR3 is CAWSKEVQPQHF. DNA for the CDR3: TGTGCCTGGAGCAAGGAGGTCCAGCCCCAGCATTTT.

The chain uses TRBV29-1 and TRBJ2-3; a weak D match, TRBD2 (6 bases). The V end lost 5 bases, the J end lost 4 bases, and 16 bases lay between the germline ends. The CDR3 is made up of 14 amino acids. The germline CDR1 and CDR2 sequences are SQVTM and ANQGSEA. In nucleotides, the CDR3 is TGCAGCGTTTCGGACTACGACCAGGCAGATACGCAGTATTTT. Protein: CSVSDYDQADTQYF.

V usage is TRBV5-1 and J usage is TRBJ2-5; possible D gene TRBD1, 6 bases. This CDR3 is 14 amino acids long. V lost 1 base and J lost 5, with 12 bases in between. The germline gives CDR1 SGHRS, CDR2 YFSETQ. The CDR3: CASSLRGNGETQYF. The CDR3 DNA follows: TGCGCCAGCAGCTTGAGGGGGAATGGTGAGACCCAGTACTTC.

This clone has just one count. This chain connects TRBV7-3 to TRBJ1-1; D might be TRBD1 (5 bases). The V and J ends lost 5 bases and 1 base respectively, with 8 bases between them. Germline V gene sequence: CDR1 SGHTA, CDR2 FQGTGA. This CDR3 comprises 13 residues. As DNA, the CDR3 is TGTGCCAGCAGCGCGACAGCGAACACTGAAGCTTTCTTT. It codes for CASSATANTEAFF.

This clone was observed a handful of times. The chain combines TRBV13 with TRBJ1-2, with 10 bases identical to TRBD1. In germline, CDR1 is PRHDT, CDR2 FYEKMQ (reference sequence). J gave up 3 bases and V 4 bases, and 2 bases lay outside the gene matches. The CDR3 consists of 14 residues. DNA of the CDR3: TGTGCCAGCAGCTCCGGACAGGGGGACTATGGCTACACCTTC. The encoded protein is CASSSGQGDYGYTF.

This chain connects TRBV6-1 to TRBJ2-5; a weak D match, TRBD2 (5 bases). The CDR3 consists of 15 residues. The germline gives CDR1 MNHNS, CDR2 SASEGT. V was cut by 4 bases and J by 2 bases, with 14 bases left in between. The CDR3 is CASSVILGLQETQYF. The DNA of the CDR3 is TGTGCCAGCAGTGTAATCTTAGGACTGCAAGAGACCCAGTACTTC.

This clone was recorded a few times. V is TRBV5-1 and J is TRBJ2-1; no definite D call. The V gene lost 7 bases and the J gene lost 9 bases, with 11 bases spanning the gap. The CDR3 is made up of 11 amino acids. The germline CDR1 and CDR2 sequences are SGHRS and YFSETQ. CDR3 DNA: TGCGCCAGCTCCCGAGGTACTGAGCAGTTCTTC. This translates into CASSRGTEQFF.

The J gene is TRBJ2-2, the V gene TRBV7-2; 10 nucleotides agree with TRBD2. The germline V gene has CDR1 SGHTA and CDR2 FQGNSA. Germline trimming cut 6 bases from V and 5 bases from J; bases unmatched to any gene: 9. CDR3 size: 16 residues. CDR3 loop: CASRFSTSGLTGELFF. In DNA, the CDR3 is TGTGCCAGCAGATTCTCGACTAGCGGGTTGACCGGGGAGCTGTTTTTT.

This clone was found a few times. The chain carries TRBV5-5 and TRBJ2-7; D perhaps matches TRBD2 (5 bases). Germline lookup yields CDR1 SGHKS and CDR2 YYEKEE (reference sequence). Deletions cut 4 bases from V and 7 bases from J, with 12 bases between. The CDR3 is 12 residues long. The CDR3 nucleotides are TGTGCCAGCAGCCCCGGCCCGGGGGAGCAGTACTTC. Protein: CASSPGPGEQYF.

This clone was found once. This sequence joins TRBV7-9 and TRBJ1-1, with 9 bases aligning to TRBD1. CDR1 is SEHNR, CDR2 FQNEAQ, per germline (reference sequence). The CDR3 covers 15 residues. V gave up 1 base and J gave up 4 bases; unmatched junction bases: 4. CDR3 coding DNA: TGTGCCAGCAGCTTAGGTGAGACAGGGGGCACTGAAGCTTTCTTT. Residues: CASSLGETGGTEAFF.

The chain combines TRBV11-2 with TRBJ1-2; D not certain. The V gene lost 6 bases and the J gene lost 5 bases, with 7 bases spanning the gap. This CDR3 contains 11 residues. The germline gives CDR1 SGHAT, CDR2 FQNNGV. CDR3 sequence reads: CASSYSYGYTF. Written as DNA, the CDR3 is TGTGCCAGCAGTTATAGTTATGGCTACACCTTC.

This clone was recorded once. The J gene is TRBJ2-5, the V gene TRBV29-1; 12 bases line up with TRBD1. The J segment lost 2 bases and the V segment lost 4 bases, leaving 5 bases of the junction unmatched. The CDR3 length is 15 residues. In germline, CDR1 is SQVTM, CDR2 ANQGSEA. CDR3 sequence reads: CSVGDRGPSQETQYF. The CDR3 nucleotides read TGCAGCGTTGGGGACAGGGGGCCCTCACAAGAGACCCAGTACTTC.

Worth noting for this clone: In the same sample, other DNA sequences code for this CDR3. This chain joins TRBV7-9 and TRBJ2-5; the match to TRBD2 covers 11 bases. V shed 3 bases, J shed 4 bases, and the junction held 1 base outside the gene matches. CDR1 is SEHNR, CDR2 FQNEAQ, per germline (reference sequence). This CDR3 comprises 14 residues. The CDR3 region is CASSFTSGGETQYF. In DNA, the CDR3 is TGTGCCAGCAGCTTTACTAGCGGGGGAGAGACCCAGTACTTC.

CDR3 sequence: CASSYGGAIAKNIQYF. The CDR3 nucleotides are TGTGCCAGCAGTTACGGGGGGGCGATAGCCAAAAACATTCAGTACTTC. The chain couples TRBV6-5 to TRBJ2-4; tentatively, D is TRBD2 (7 bases). Trimming cost V 2 bases and J 0 bases, with 11 bases left between them. The CDR3 extends over 16 amino acids. CDR1 and CDR2 (germline): MNHEY, SVGAGI.

This chain joins TRBV2 and TRBJ2-1; 8 bases align to TRBD2. The CDR3 is 14 amino acids. In germline, CDR1 is SNHLY, CDR2 FYNNEI. V trimming: 7 bases; J trimming: 6 bases; junction bases outside the gene matches: 8. The CDR3 region has the DNA TGTGCCAGCATGTGGCGGGAGGAGCGCAATGAGCAGTTCTTC. It specifies CASMWREERNEQFF.

This clone occurred a few times. This chain joins TRBV14 and TRBJ2-4; D remains ambiguous. Germline V gene data show CDR1 as SGHDN and CDR2 as FVKESK. V lost 0 bases and J lost 0, with 6 bases in between. The CDR3 length is 15 residues. DNA of the CDR3: TGTGCCAGCAGCCAAGACAGGCAAGCCAAAAACATTCAGTACTTC. Protein sequence: CASSQDRQAKNIQYF.